This paragraph reports one T cell receptor (beta chain). This sample was included in a study of blood T cell repertoires in COVID-19. Turning to the study itself: Italy, Spain and the United States were the sources of the convalescent and acute COVID-19 samples. PBMCs, B-cell-depleted T cells, or T cells were the source of the cDNA or gDNA that made up the material.

Ages ranged from roughly 18 to 100 years, with residence in 24 US areas. Cohorts were determined from participant-reported clinical history. The CDR3 is 11 amino acids. CDR1 and CDR2 (germline): SNHLY, FYNNEI. V lost 4 bases, J lost 9 bases, and 9 bases lay in between. TCRdb's table, derived via immunoSEQ multiplex PCR, lists solely in-frame clones and lacks some. The sample includes 200,000 to 250,000 clones, almost 90% of them seen just once. The J gene is TRBJ1-1, the V gene TRBV2; D call uncertain. Input material: PBMCs or T cells enriched from blood (not recorded which). The sequence was collected from a man aged 25 to 40 who had been exposed to COVID-19. The CDR3 loop reads CASSGEKQAFF. As DNA, the CDR3 is TGTGCCAGCAGTGGGGAGAAGCAAGCTTTCTTT.